The clone carrying this T cell receptor beta chain was counted between two and nine times. Produced via immunoSEQ multiplex PCR; TCRdb's table is partial and in-frame only. The repertoire includes approximately 160,000 clones, 88% of them detected once, and roughly 4.7% sits in the top ten. The record originates from a study of lymphopenia after photon versus proton radiotherapy. Trimming left V 3 bases short and J 5 bases short, with 18 bases between. CDR1 is MNHEY and CDR2 is SMNVEV in the germline V gene (reference sequence). The CDR3 runs to 16 residues. The chain couples TRBV27 to TRBJ2-3, with a possible D match to TRBD2 (5 bases). Sequencing used peripheral blood, obtained from a patient treated with photon-based radiotherapy. The sequence came from a man aged 50-59 years with gastric cancer. This chain's CDR3 is CASSFRATSFVDTQYF. The CDR3 DNA sequence: TGTGCCAGCAGTTTTCGGGCTACTAGTTTTGTAGATACGCAGTATTTT.